This TCR beta chain was recovered during a study of cytomegalovirus exposure and HLA in healthy donors. Broader study findings: After further analysis at a later stage, 15,000 to 20,000 TCR beta sequences were associated with HLA alleles at 0.05 false discovery rate. Earlier results showed most TCR beta V segments being productive about 87% or about 30% of the time.

Primers: 60 Vbeta forward and 13 Jbeta reverse. Method: immunoSEQ multiplex PCR; TCRdb's copy keeps in-frame clones and lacks some. Seen here are about 180,000 clones, around three quarters observed once, and the top ten hold 2% to 2.5%. The germline V and J ends were trimmed by 0 bases and 4 bases, with 22 bases remaining between them. The CDR3 is 19 amino acids. Germline loops: CDR1 LGHNA, CDR2 YSLEER. To note about this clone: Its antigen remains unknown.

This chain joins TRBV4-3 and TRBJ1-5, with D possibly matching TRBD1 (5 bases). Sample: PBMCs. The clonotype originates from a woman between 25 and 40 years old in good health and CMV-seropositive. The chain's CDR3 is CASSQEYGYRGVMNQPQHF. CDR3 nucleotide sequence: TGCGCCAGCAGCCAAGAATACGGATATCGGGGGGTAATGAATCAGCCCCAGCATTTT.